These 12 T cell receptor beta chains came from one sample sequenced in a study of blood T cell repertoires in COVID-19. The table came from immunoSEQ multiplex PCR; TCRdb's copy has only in-frame clones and leaves some out. The profile shows 95,000 to 150,000 clones, 60% to 85% of them singletons. Sample: peripheral blood. The receptors come from a human donor with acute or convalescent COVID-19. The donor label of this sample is uncertain.

This chain joins TRBV9 and TRBJ1-3; 9 positions agree with TRBD1. Unmatched junction bases numbered 2, after V lost 0 bases and J lost 4 bases. The CDR3 totals 15 residues. Germline-derived CDR1 and CDR2 are SGDLS and YYNGEE. The CDR3 bases are TGTGCCAGCAGCGTAGACAGGGGGCGAGGAAACACCATATATTTT. It is translated as CASSVDRGRGNTIYF.

This chain links TRBV3-1 (or the pseudogene TRBV3-2) with TRBJ2-2; 7 nucleotides match TRBD1. J lost 3 bases, V lost 1 base, and 5 bases had no gene match. There are 16 residues in the CDR3. The germline V gene has CDR1 LGHDT and CDR2 YNNKEL (reference sequence). The CDR3 DNA sequence: TGTGCCAGCAGCCAAGGGAAAGGGGGCTACACCGGGGAGCTGTTTTTT. This codes for CASSQGKGGYTGELFF.

The chain has TRBV5-1 and TRBJ2-5; D is unresolved. Trimming removed 0 bases at V and 4 bases at J, with 4 bases between. This CDR3 has 12 residues. Germline V gives CDR1 SGHRS, CDR2 YFSETQ. CDR3 sequence reads: CASSLGAETQYF. The CDR3 DNA sequence: TGCGCCAGCAGCTTGGGGGCAGAGACCCAGTACTTC.

This clone was seen many times. The chain is built from TRBV7-9 and TRBJ1-6; the D gene is possibly TRBD1 (6 bases). The CDR3 sequence is 16 residues long. CDR1 and CDR2 (germline): SEHNR, FQNEAQ (reference sequence). V lost 1 base to trimming and J lost 10 bases, with 17 bases between them. CDR3 nucleotide sequence: TGTGCCAGCAGCTTAGAGGGTGGGGGGGCCCAATCACCCCTCCACTTT. Protein: CASSLEGGGAQSPLHF.

The chain employs TRBV2 and TRBJ1-6; TRBD1 is a possible D gene (5 bases). V gave up 1 base and J gave up 9 bases, with 16 bases separating them. Germline lookup yields CDR1 SNHLY and CDR2 FYNNEI. This CDR3 contains 16 residues. CDR3 sequence (DNA): TGTGCCAGCAGTGAAGGAGGCGGGGCGGTTGGTTCACCCCTCCACTTT. Translated: CASSEGGGAVGSPLHF.

This chain uses TRBV19 with TRBJ2-1, with 8 bases fitting TRBD2. Germline loops: CDR1 LNHDA, CDR2 SQIVND (reference sequence). The CDR3 is made up of 14 amino acids. Germline trimming cut 5 bases from V and 2 bases from J; bases unmatched to any gene: 2. The chain's CDR3 is CASSPGGAYNEQFF. CDR3 DNA: TGTGCCAGTAGTCCGGGGGGGGCCTACAATGAGCAGTTCTTC.

This clone showed up just a few times. This chain connects TRBV28 to TRBJ2-5; TRBD2 matches at 8 bases. Germline lookup yields CDR1 MDHEN and CDR2 SYDVKM. V shed 2 bases and J 5 bases; nucleotides not matched to a gene: 4. The CDR3 extends over 14 amino acids. The CDR3 sequence is CASSLISGAETQYF. For the CDR3, the DNA is TGTGCCAGCAGTTTAATTAGCGGGGCGGAGACCCAGTACTTC.

The rearrangement uses TRBV4-2 and TRBJ1-1; D call uncertain. The CDR3 sequence is 14 residues long. Trimming removed 1 base from V and 5 bases from J, with 11 bases in between. CDR1 and CDR2 from the germline V gene are LGHNA and YNFKEQ. This CDR3 reads CASSQGEGGTEAFF. The CDR3 bases are TGTGCCAGCAGCCAAGGGGAAGGAGGTACTGAAGCTTTCTTT.

The chain has TRBV7-4 and TRBJ2-7; TRBD1 matches at 8 bases. Trimming cost V 4 bases and J 2 bases; bases outside gene matches: 7. CDR1 and CDR2 (germline): SGHVT, SQSDAQ. The CDR3 consists of 15 residues. This CDR3 is CASSSDRESAYEQYV. CDR3 bases: TGTGCCAGCAGCTCGGACAGGGAGTCCGCCTACGAGCAGTACGTC.

This clone was counted a few times. The chain combines TRBV30 with TRBJ2-5; the match to TRBD2 covers 8 bases. Trimming removed 0 bases from V and 7 bases from J; junction bases left unmatched: 13. Germline V gives CDR1 GTSNPN, CDR2 SVGIG (reference sequence). The CDR3 is made up of 16 amino acids. This chain's CDR3 is CAWSVTRAGGRGTQYF. The CDR3 DNA reads TGTGCCTGGAGTGTAACCCGGGCGGGGGGCCGTGGGACCCAGTACTTC.

The chain couples TRBV18 to TRBJ2-2; the match to TRBD2 covers 13 bases. V lost 3 bases to trimming and J lost 3 bases; unmatched junction nucleotides: 7. CDR1 KGHSH and CDR2 LQKENI come from the germline V gene. CDR3 length equals 18 residues. CDR3 region: CASSPWTSGGYDTGELFF. The CDR3 coding sequence is TGTGCCAGCTCACCTTGGACTAGCGGGGGTTATGACACCGGGGAGCTGTTTTTT. Variable domain in full (rest from reference TRBV18 and TRBJ2-2): NAGVMQNPRHLVRRRGQEARLRCSPMKGHSHVYWYRQLPEEGLKFMVYLQKENIIDESGMPKERFSAEFPKEGPSILRIQQVVRGDSAAYFCASSPWTSGGYDTGELFFGEGSRLTVL.

This chain uses TRBV18 with TRBJ1-1; D is undetermined. The CDR3 has 15 residues. Trimming pared 0 bases from V and 1 base from J, leaving 9 bases between. Germline CDR1 and CDR2: KGHSH and LQKENI. The CDR3 here is CASSPPIPGNTEAFF. Written as DNA, the CDR3 is TGTGCCAGCTCACCACCGATCCCGGGGAACACTGAAGCTTTCTTT.